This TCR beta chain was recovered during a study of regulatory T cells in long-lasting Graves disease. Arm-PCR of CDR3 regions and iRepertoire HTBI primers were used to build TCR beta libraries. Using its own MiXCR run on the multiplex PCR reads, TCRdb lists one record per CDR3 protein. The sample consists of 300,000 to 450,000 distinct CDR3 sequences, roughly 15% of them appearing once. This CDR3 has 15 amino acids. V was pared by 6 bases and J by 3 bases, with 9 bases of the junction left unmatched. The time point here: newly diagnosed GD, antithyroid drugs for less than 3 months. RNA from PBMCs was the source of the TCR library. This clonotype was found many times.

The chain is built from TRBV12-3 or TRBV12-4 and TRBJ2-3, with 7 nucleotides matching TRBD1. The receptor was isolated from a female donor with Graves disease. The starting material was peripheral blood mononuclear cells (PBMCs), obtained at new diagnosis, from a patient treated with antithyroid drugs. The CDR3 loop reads CASRFTGESTDTQYF. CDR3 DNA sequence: TGTGCCAGCAGGTTTACAGGGGAGTCGACAGATACGCAGTATTTT.